Listed below are T cell receptor beta chains from one sample, sequenced in a study of T cell responses to AZD1222 COVID-19 vaccine. TCRdb keeps only in-frame clones here, not all; method: immunoSEQ multiplex PCR. Among about 51,000 clones listed, roughly 90% were seen once. The specimen was peripheral blood, collected 28 days after the second AZD1222 dose. Every receptor here comes from an adult who received the AZD1222 COVID-19 vaccine. CDR3s include the opening cysteine and the closing phenylalanine or tryptophan. Each record gives: J gene, D gene, clone size, V gene, CDR3 protein, CDR3 DNA. D genes are given only for firm matches. Expanded clones get a size class; other rows say once, few or many, or leave the size out.

j_call: TRBJ2-7; d_call: NA; clone_size: NA; v_call: TRBV19; cdr3_aa: CASSMGQGGNEQYF; cdr3_nt: TGTGCCAGTAGTATGGGCCAGGGTGGAAACGAGCAGTACTTC
j_call: TRBJ2-5; d_call: NA; clone_size: NA; v_call: TRBV5-1; cdr3_aa: CASSLSGYQETQYF; cdr3_nt: TGCGCCAGCAGCTTGTCTGGGTATCAAGAGACCCAGTACTTC
j_call: TRBJ2-7; d_call: TRBD2; clone_size: NA; v_call: TRBV19; cdr3_aa: CASSIQIPLPGTSGSYEQYF; cdr3_nt: TGTGCCAGTAGTATACAAATTCCCCTCCCCGGGACTAGCGGCTCCTACGAGCAGTACTTC
j_call: TRBJ1-3; d_call: NA; clone_size: NA; v_call: TRBV7-9; cdr3_aa: CASSPPRSSGNTIYF; cdr3_nt: TGTGCCAGCAGCCCGCCCAGGAGCTCTGGAAACACCATATATTTT
j_call: TRBJ2-1; d_call: NA; clone_size: few; v_call: TRBV2; cdr3_aa: CASSEHSGEFF; cdr3_nt: TGTGCCAGCAGTGAACACTCCGGCGAGTTCTTC
j_call: TRBJ1-1; d_call: TRBD1; clone_size: NA; v_call: TRBV9; cdr3_aa: CASSVLSGTGHEAFF; cdr3_nt: TGTGCCAGCAGCGTCCTAAGCGGGACAGGCCATGAAGCTTTCTTT
j_call: TRBJ2-2; d_call: NA; clone_size: NA; v_call: TRBV10-2; cdr3_aa: CAAMGLTNTGELFF; cdr3_nt: TGCGCCGCAATGGGACTTACGAACACCGGGGAGCTGTTTTTT
j_call: TRBJ1-2; d_call: NA; clone_size: NA; v_call: TRBV19; cdr3_aa: CASSIEGRSPTGYTF; cdr3_nt: TGTGCCAGTAGTATAGAGGGCAGATCTCCAACTGGCTACACCTTC
j_call: TRBJ2-1; d_call: NA; clone_size: NA; v_call: TRBV9; cdr3_aa: CASSTTGGAGVLELDNEQFF; cdr3_nt: TGTGCCAGCAGCACCACAGGGGGAGCGGGAGTTTTGGAACTGGACAATGAGCAGTTCTTC
j_call: TRBJ1-4; d_call: NA; clone_size: NA; v_call: TRBV7-9; cdr3_aa: CASSHFGPRIEKLFF; cdr3_nt: TGTGCCAGCAGCCATTTTGGGCCCCGGATTGAAAAACTGTTTTTT
j_call: TRBJ1-1; d_call: NA; clone_size: NA; v_call: TRBV5-4; cdr3_aa: CASSLPARGGTEAFF; cdr3_nt: TGTGCCAGCAGCCTACCCGCAAGGGGAGGCACTGAAGCTTTCTTT
j_call: TRBJ1-3; d_call: TRBD1; clone_size: NA; v_call: TRBV18; cdr3_aa: CASSRQEQGTRNTIYF; cdr3_nt: TGTGCCAGCTCACGGCAAGAACAGGGGACTAGAAACACCATATATTTT
j_call: TRBJ1-2; d_call: NA; clone_size: few; v_call: TRBV29-1; cdr3_aa: CSVEDDIGPNYGYTF; cdr3_nt: TGCAGCGTTGAAGACGACATTGGACCTAACTATGGCTACACCTTC
j_call: TRBJ2-3; d_call: NA; clone_size: NA; v_call: TRBV9; cdr3_aa: CASSVDGSTDTQYF; cdr3_nt: TGTGCCAGCAGCGTAGACGGGAGTACGGATACGCAGTATTTT
j_call: TRBJ2-4; d_call: NA; clone_size: NA; v_call: TRBV19; cdr3_aa: CASSITRGQNIQYF; cdr3_nt: TGTGCCAGTAGTATCACCAGGGGCCAAAACATTCAGTACTTC
j_call: TRBJ2-5; d_call: NA; clone_size: NA; v_call: TRBV9; cdr3_aa: CASGQDIKLYF; cdr3_nt: TGTGCCAGCGGACAAGACATCAAATTGTACTTC
j_call: TRBJ1-5; d_call: NA; clone_size: NA; v_call: TRBV19; cdr3_aa: CASIPTGTPDQPQHF; cdr3_nt: TGTGCCAGTATCCCGACCGGGACTCCCGATCAGCCCCAGCATTTT
j_call: TRBJ1-6; d_call: TRBD1; clone_size: NA; v_call: TRBV28; cdr3_aa: CASRPYRGNSPLHF; cdr3_nt: TGTGCCAGCAGGCCCTACAGGGGGAATTCACCCCTCCACTTT
j_call: TRBJ2-2; d_call: NA; clone_size: NA; v_call: TRBV27; cdr3_aa: CASSLWGEGELFF; cdr3_nt: TGTGCCAGCAGTTTGTGGGGAGAAGGGGAGCTGTTTTTT
j_call: TRBJ2-4; d_call: NA; clone_size: once; v_call: TRBV6-2/TRBV6-3; cdr3_aa: CASSYAGLDIQYF; cdr3_nt: TGTGCCAGCAGTTACGCAGGGCTGGACATTCAGTACTTC
j_call: TRBJ1-6; d_call: NA; clone_size: NA; v_call: TRBV6-6; cdr3_aa: CASSYRDSDSPLHF; cdr3_nt: TGTGCCAGCAGTTATCGGGACTCTGATTCACCCCTCCACTTT
j_call: TRBJ2-3; d_call: NA; clone_size: NA; v_call: TRBV4-1; cdr3_aa: CASSQQGFTDTQYF; cdr3_nt: TGCGCCAGCAGTCAACAGGGATTCACAGATACGCAGTATTTT
j_call: TRBJ1-2; d_call: TRBD1; clone_size: NA; v_call: TRBV11-2; cdr3_aa: CASSSRTGNGYTF; cdr3_nt: TGTGCCAGCAGCTCCAGGACAGGGAATGGCTACACCTTC
j_call: TRBJ1-1; d_call: NA; clone_size: NA; v_call: TRBV9; cdr3_aa: CASSALTGIGAFF; cdr3_nt: TGTGCCAGCAGCGCCTTAACAGGGATTGGAGCTTTCTTT
j_call: TRBJ2-1; d_call: TRBD2; clone_size: NA; v_call: TRBV7-2; cdr3_aa: CASSLGTSGHNEQFF; cdr3_nt: TGTGCCAGCAGCTTAGGGACTAGCGGCCACAATGAGCAGTTCTTC
j_call: TRBJ2-2; d_call: NA; clone_size: NA; v_call: TRBV2; cdr3_aa: CASSEWVGVNGELFF; cdr3_nt: TGTGCCAGCAGTGAATGGGTGGGAGTTAACGGGGAGCTGTTTTTT
j_call: TRBJ2-5; d_call: NA; clone_size: NA; v_call: TRBV7-6; cdr3_aa: CASSLGPQRSETQYF; cdr3_nt: TGTGCCAGCAGCTTAGGGCCACAAAGGTCGGAGACCCAGTACTTC
j_call: TRBJ2-7; d_call: TRBD2; clone_size: NA; v_call: TRBV5-1; cdr3_aa: CASSYAPWLAGGLYEQYF; cdr3_nt: TGCGCCAGCAGCTATGCACCGTGGCTAGCGGGAGGGCTTTACGAGCAGTACTTC
j_call: TRBJ2-7; d_call: NA; clone_size: NA; v_call: TRBV6-2/TRBV6-3; cdr3_aa: CASSSRNYEQYF; cdr3_nt: TGTGCCAGCAGTTCCCGAAACTACGAGCAGTACTTC
j_call: TRBJ2-2; d_call: TRBD1; clone_size: once; v_call: TRBV19; cdr3_aa: CASMTGGDTGELFF; cdr3_nt: TGTGCCAGCATGACAGGGGGAGACACCGGGGAGCTGTTTTTT
j_call: TRBJ1-1; d_call: NA; clone_size: NA; v_call: TRBV19; cdr3_aa: CASSIENSRITEAFF; cdr3_nt: TGTGCCAGTAGTATAGAAAACAGCAGGATCACTGAAGCTTTCTTT
j_call: TRBJ1-5; d_call: NA; clone_size: NA; v_call: TRBV6-1; cdr3_aa: CASSAGLGNQPQHF; cdr3_nt: TGTGCCAGCAGCGCAGGGCTTGGCAATCAGCCCCAGCATTTT
j_call: TRBJ2-5; d_call: TRBD2; clone_size: NA; v_call: TRBV7-3; cdr3_aa: CASSLRDGREETQYF; cdr3_nt: TGTGCCAGCAGCTTAAGAGACGGGAGGGAGGAGACCCAGTACTTC
j_call: TRBJ2-7; d_call: TRBD2; clone_size: NA; v_call: TRBV7-6; cdr3_aa: CASSAGLATSYEQYF; cdr3_nt: TGTGCCAGCAGCGCGGGACTAGCGACCTCCTACGAGCAGTACTTC
j_call: TRBJ2-1; d_call: TRBD2; clone_size: NA; v_call: TRBV7-9; cdr3_aa: CASSSAGGPYNEQFF; cdr3_nt: TGTGCCAGCAGTTCAGCGGGAGGGCCCTACAATGAGCAGTTCTTC
j_call: TRBJ1-1; d_call: NA; clone_size: NA; v_call: TRBV15; cdr3_aa: CATSRVSGTEAFF; cdr3_nt: TGTGCCACCAGCAGAGTATCAGGGACTGAAGCTTTCTTT
j_call: TRBJ1-5; d_call: TRBD1; clone_size: NA; v_call: TRBV28; cdr3_aa: CASSLLTGGARSDQPQHF; cdr3_nt: TGTGCCAGCAGTTTGCTAACAGGGGGCGCGAGGTCGGATCAGCCCCAGCATTTT
j_call: TRBJ2-1; d_call: NA; clone_size: NA; v_call: TRBV12-3/TRBV12-4; cdr3_aa: CASSFEGIQFF; cdr3_nt: TGTGCCAGCAGTTTCGAGGGGATTCAGTTCTTC
j_call: TRBJ2-1; d_call: NA; clone_size: NA; v_call: TRBV10-3; cdr3_aa: CAISENPGNYNEQFF; cdr3_nt: TGTGCCATCAGTGAGAACCCCGGGAATTACAATGAGCAGTTCTTC
j_call: TRBJ2-7; d_call: NA; clone_size: NA; v_call: TRBV7-8; cdr3_aa: CASSTLRSYEQYF; cdr3_nt: TGTGCCAGCAGCACCCTGAGGTCCTACGAGCAGTACTTC
j_call: TRBJ1-5; d_call: NA; clone_size: NA; v_call: TRBV4-3; cdr3_aa: CASSQEYQGWQGLHQPQHF; cdr3_nt: TGCGCCAGCAGCCAGGAATACCAGGGGTGGCAGGGGCTCCATCAGCCCCAGCATTTT
j_call: TRBJ1-1; d_call: NA; clone_size: NA; v_call: TRBV6-1; cdr3_aa: CASSELWRGGAFF; cdr3_nt: TGTGCCAGCAGTGAATTGTGGCGAGGGGGGGCTTTCTTT
j_call: TRBJ1-4; d_call: TRBD1; clone_size: NA; v_call: TRBV5-1; cdr3_aa: CASSLAGTGDEKLFF; cdr3_nt: TGCGCCAGCAGCTTGGCCGGGACAGGGGACGAAAAACTGTTTTTT
j_call: TRBJ2-3; d_call: TRBD2; clone_size: NA; v_call: TRBV19; cdr3_aa: CATGGLAGYTDTQYF; cdr3_nt: TGTGCCACCGGAGGACTAGCGGGATACACAGATACGCAGTATTTT
j_call: TRBJ1-1; d_call: NA; clone_size: NA; v_call: TRBV19; cdr3_aa: CASSIGHGVTEAFF; cdr3_nt: TGTGCCAGTAGTATCGGACACGGGGTAACTGAAGCTTTCTTT
j_call: TRBJ1-2; d_call: NA; clone_size: NA; v_call: TRBV18; cdr3_aa: CASSPAGTESYGYTF; cdr3_nt: TGTGCCAGCTCACCAGCAGGTACGGAAAGTTATGGCTACACCTTC
j_call: TRBJ2-5; d_call: NA; clone_size: NA; v_call: TRBV3-1/TRBV3-2; cdr3_aa: CASSQWAGRPTETQYF; cdr3_nt: TGTGCCAGCAGCCAATGGGCGGGACGGCCCACGGAGACCCAGTACTTC
j_call: TRBJ2-1; d_call: NA; clone_size: few; v_call: TRBV9; cdr3_aa: CASSPRGSLNEQFF; cdr3_nt: TGTGCCAGCAGCCCCCGAGGTTCCCTCAATGAGCAGTTCTTC
j_call: TRBJ2-3; d_call: TRBD2; clone_size: NA; v_call: TRBV2; cdr3_aa: CASKRETDTQYF; cdr3_nt: TGTGCCAGCAAGCGGGAGACAGATACGCAGTATTTT
j_call: TRBJ2-2; d_call: NA; clone_size: once; v_call: TRBV2; cdr3_aa: CASSGGTTNTGELFF; cdr3_nt: TGTGCCAGCAGTGGCGGGACAACGAACACCGGGGAGCTGTTTTTT
j_call: TRBJ2-7; d_call: NA; clone_size: NA; v_call: TRBV28; cdr3_aa: CASQSLQPYEQYF; cdr3_nt: TGTGCCAGCCAAAGTCTCCAGCCCTACGAGCAGTACTTC
j_call: TRBJ2-7; d_call: NA; clone_size: once; v_call: TRBV5-1; cdr3_aa: CASSLGAGSYEQYF; cdr3_nt: TGCGCCAGCAGCTTGGGGGCAGGCTCCTACGAGCAGTACTTC